This TCR beta chain was captured by sequencing in a study of post-analysis software for immune sequencing data. Study summary: The courses of disease that were included comprised relapsing-remitting, secondary progressive and progressive-relapsing multiple sclerosis.

Unique molecular identifiers were built into the TCR beta cDNA libraries. TCRdb re-analysed the PCR reads in MiXCR, keeping a single row per CDR3 protein. The sample carries more than 450,000 distinct CDR3 sequences, 44% recorded once. The study, taken as a whole, reports: Compared with controls, patients had more of roughly five TRBV segments, including TRBV5-6, TRBV5-1 and TRBV20-1.

Regarding this clonotype: Antigen specificity is unknown.

Trimming removed 6 bases from V and 0 bases from J, with 18 bases in between. The CDR3 spans 17 residues. Germline V gene lookup returns CDR1 MDHEN and CDR2 SYDVKM. The sequenced material came from blood. The receptor was isolated from a girl between 10 and 17 years old with multiple sclerosis. The chain employs TRBV28 and TRBJ2-1, with D perhaps matching TRBD2 (6 bases). This chain's CDR3 is CASSPRDFVSSYNEQFF. The CDR3 DNA sequence: TGTGCCAGCAGCCCTCGGGACTTCGTTAGCTCCTACAATGAGCAGTTCTTC.